Listed below are T cell receptor beta chains from one sample, sequenced in a study of glioma-infiltrating T cells. TCRdb used MiXCR to reprocess the multiplex PCR reads, holding one entry per CDR3 protein. This table has a few thousand distinct CDR3 sequences, over 35% appearing once. The sequencing sample was made of glioma tissue, nonneoplastic brain tissue, or PBMCs (not recorded which). Source of these receptors: a human donor with low-grade glioma or glioblastoma, undergoing nonglioma brain surgery, or in good health (not recorded which). Both conserved end residues are part of each CDR3. Fields, in order: CDR3 length, J gene, clone size, V gene, D gene, CDR3 protein, CDR3 DNA. A D gene is named only where the DNA matches it firmly. Rows may omit the clone size; those that give it use once, few, many or a size class.

cdr3_length: 15
j_call: TRBJ1-1
clone_size: .
v_call: TRBV28
d_call: .
cdr3_aa: CASRGSGPKRTEAFF
cdr3_nt: TGTGCCAGCAGAGGAAGTGGCCCGAAGAGAACTGAAGCTTTCTTT

cdr3_length: 15
j_call: TRBJ2-1
clone_size: many
v_call: TRBV7-9
d_call: TRBD1
cdr3_aa: CASSQGTGGNNEQFF
cdr3_nt: TGTGCCAGCAGCCAAGGGACAGGGGGCAACAATGAGCAGTTCTTC

cdr3_length: 15
j_call: TRBJ2-7
clone_size: medium-sized
v_call: TRBV20-1
d_call: TRBD1
cdr3_aa: CSAEPPGQGSYEQYF
cdr3_nt: TGCAGTGCGGAACCCCCGGGACAGGGGTCCTACGAGCAGTACTTC

cdr3_length: 15
j_call: TRBJ2-7
clone_size: .
v_call: TRBV6-2/TRBV6-3
d_call: TRBD2
cdr3_aa: CASTIGTSGTDEQYF
cdr3_nt: TGTGCCAGCACTATCGGGACTAGCGGGACCGACGAGCAGTACTTC

cdr3_length: 16
j_call: TRBJ2-6
clone_size: medium-sized
v_call: TRBV6-6
d_call: .
cdr3_aa: CASSYARSSGANVLTF
cdr3_nt: TGTGCCAGCAGTTACGCCAGGTCCTCTGGGGCCAACGTCCTGACTTTC

cdr3_length: 14
j_call: TRBJ1-1
clone_size: hyperexpanded
v_call: TRBV15
d_call: TRBD1
cdr3_aa: CATNEDRVNTEAFF
cdr3_nt: TGTGCCACCAACGAAGACAGGGTGAACACTGAAGCTTTCTTT

cdr3_length: 15
j_call: TRBJ2-3
clone_size: medium-sized
v_call: TRBV28
d_call: TRBD1
cdr3_aa: CASSLSGQSTDTQYF
cdr3_nt: TGTGCCAGCAGTTTATCGGGACAGAGCACAGATACGCAGTATTTT

cdr3_length: 14
j_call: TRBJ1-2
clone_size: many
v_call: TRBV9
d_call: .
cdr3_aa: CASSVDNSNYGYTF
cdr3_nt: TGTGCCAGCAGCGTAGACAACTCTAACTATGGCTACACCTTC

cdr3_length: 11
j_call: TRBJ1-1
clone_size: .
v_call: TRBV6-5
d_call: .
cdr3_aa: CAAVMGTEDFF
cdr3_nt: TGTGCAGCGGTAATGGGCACTGAAGATTTCTTT

cdr3_length: 16
j_call: TRBJ2-6
clone_size: medium-sized
v_call: TRBV27
d_call: .
cdr3_aa: CASSLSRGPGANVLTF
cdr3_nt: TGTGCCAGCAGTTTATCACGGGGGCCTGGGGCCAACGTCCTGACTTTC

cdr3_length: 15
j_call: TRBJ1-3
clone_size: .
v_call: TRBV20-1
d_call: TRBD1
cdr3_aa: CSEILAGGSGNTIYF
cdr3_nt: TGCAGTGAAATTCTGGCAGGGGGCTCTGGAAACACCATATATTTT

cdr3_length: 15
j_call: TRBJ2-7
clone_size: once
v_call: TRBV27
d_call: .
cdr3_aa: CASSLYSGPGGEQYF
cdr3_nt: TGTGCCAGCAGTCTCTATTCCGGGCCTGGGGGCGAGCAGTACTTC

cdr3_length: 14
j_call: TRBJ2-5
clone_size: .
v_call: TRBV5-1
d_call: TRBD2
cdr3_aa: CASSFASGEETQYF
cdr3_nt: TGCGCCAGCAGCTTCGCTAGCGGGGAAGAGACCCAGTACTTC

cdr3_length: 14
j_call: TRBJ2-5
clone_size: .
v_call: TRBV6-1
d_call: .
cdr3_aa: CASRPKGYQETQYF
cdr3_nt: TGTGCCAGCAGGCCAAAGGGGTATCAAGAGACTCAGTACTTC

cdr3_length: 15
j_call: TRBJ1-5
clone_size: .
v_call: TRBV6-1
d_call: .
cdr3_aa: CASSPQTGTKETQHF
cdr3_nt: TGTGCCAGCAGCCCCCAAACCGGGACAAAAGAGACCCAGCATTTT

cdr3_length: 12
j_call: TRBJ2-2
clone_size: .
v_call: TRBV15
d_call: .
cdr3_aa: CATSRYAGELFF
cdr3_nt: TGTGCCACCAGCAGATACGCCGGGGAGCTGTTTTTT

cdr3_length: 13
j_call: TRBJ1-2
clone_size: few
v_call: TRBV9
d_call: .
cdr3_aa: CASSVGAGFGYTF
cdr3_nt: TGTGCCAGCAGCGTAGGTGCCGGGTTTGGCTACACCTTC

cdr3_length: 14
j_call: TRBJ2-2
clone_size: .
v_call: TRBV7-2
d_call: .
cdr3_aa: CASSRIRPTGELFF
cdr3_nt: TGTGCCAGCAGCCGCATTAGGCCCACCGGGGAGCTGTTTTTT

cdr3_length: 14
j_call: TRBJ2-3
clone_size: medium-sized
v_call: TRBV6-1
d_call: .
cdr3_aa: CASSWGGPTDTQYF
cdr3_nt: TGTGCCAGCAGTTGGGGGGGCCCCACAGATACGCAGTATTTT

cdr3_length: 15
j_call: TRBJ1-2
clone_size: many
v_call: TRBV10-3
d_call: .
cdr3_aa: CAISEPQTGYYGYTF
cdr3_nt: TGTGCCATCAGTGAACCGCAGACAGGCTACTATGGCTACACCTTC

cdr3_length: 15
j_call: TRBJ1-1
clone_size: .
v_call: TRBV6-1
d_call: .
cdr3_aa: CASIRAGGLHTEAFF
cdr3_nt: TGTGCCAGCATTCGCGCGGGAGGATTACACACTGAAGCTTTCTTT

cdr3_length: 15
j_call: TRBJ1-6
clone_size: .
v_call: TRBV5-6
d_call: .
cdr3_aa: CASSRWTTQGSPLHF
cdr3_nt: TGTGCCAGCAGCCGCTGGACAACCCAGGGTTCACCCCTCCACTTT

cdr3_length: 15
j_call: TRBJ2-6
clone_size: large
v_call: TRBV7-8
d_call: .
cdr3_aa: CASTEASSGANVLTF
cdr3_nt: TGTGCCAGCACCGAGGCTAGCTCTGGGGCCAACGTCCTGACTTTC

cdr3_length: 14
j_call: TRBJ1-1
clone_size: few
v_call: TRBV30
d_call: .
cdr3_aa: CAWSSGSLVPEAFF
cdr3_nt: TGTGCCTGGAGTTCGGGCAGTTTAGTCCCTGAAGCTTTCTTT

cdr3_length: 17
j_call: TRBJ1-1
clone_size: many
v_call: TRBV3-1
d_call: .
cdr3_aa: CASSQDKRAGMNTEAFF
cdr3_nt: TGTGCCAGCAGCCAAGATAAGAGGGCCGGCATGAACACTGAAGCTTTCTTT

cdr3_length: 22
j_call: TRBJ1-5
clone_size: few
v_call: TRBV7-2
d_call: .
cdr3_aa: CASSFYICSAREGLVSNQPQHF
cdr3_nt: .